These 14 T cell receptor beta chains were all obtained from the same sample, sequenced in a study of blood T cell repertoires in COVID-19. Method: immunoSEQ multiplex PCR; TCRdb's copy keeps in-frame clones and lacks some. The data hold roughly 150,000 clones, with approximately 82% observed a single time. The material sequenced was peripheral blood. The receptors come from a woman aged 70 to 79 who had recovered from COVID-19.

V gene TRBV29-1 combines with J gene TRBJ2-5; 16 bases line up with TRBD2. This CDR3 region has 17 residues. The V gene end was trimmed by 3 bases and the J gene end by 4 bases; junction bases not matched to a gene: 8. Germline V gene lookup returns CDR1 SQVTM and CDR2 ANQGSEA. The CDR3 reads CSVERWGTSGRGETQYF. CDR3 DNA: TGCAGCGTTGAGAGGTGGGGGACTAGCGGGAGGGGAGAGACCCAGTACTTC.

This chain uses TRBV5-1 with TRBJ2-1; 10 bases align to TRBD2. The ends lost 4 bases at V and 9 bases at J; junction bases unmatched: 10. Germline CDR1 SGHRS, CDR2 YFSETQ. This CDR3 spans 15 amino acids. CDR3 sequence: CASSTTLAGDGEQFF. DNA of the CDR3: TGCGCCAGCAGCACCACCCTAGCGGGAGACGGTGAGCAGTTCTTC.

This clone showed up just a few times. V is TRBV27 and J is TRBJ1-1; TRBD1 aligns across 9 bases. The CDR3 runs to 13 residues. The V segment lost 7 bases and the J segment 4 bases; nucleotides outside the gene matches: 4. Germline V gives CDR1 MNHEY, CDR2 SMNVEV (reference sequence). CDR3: CASNRGLGTEAFF. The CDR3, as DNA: TGTGCCAGCAACAGGGGGCTGGGCACTGAAGCTTTCTTT.

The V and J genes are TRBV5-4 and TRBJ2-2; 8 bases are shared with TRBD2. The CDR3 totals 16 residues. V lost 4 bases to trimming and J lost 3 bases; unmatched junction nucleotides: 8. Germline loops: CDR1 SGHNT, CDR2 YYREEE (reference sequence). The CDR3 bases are TGTGCCAGCAGCCCCAGGGGAGCGGGGGACACCGGGGAGCTGTTTTTT. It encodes CASSPRGAGDTGELFF.

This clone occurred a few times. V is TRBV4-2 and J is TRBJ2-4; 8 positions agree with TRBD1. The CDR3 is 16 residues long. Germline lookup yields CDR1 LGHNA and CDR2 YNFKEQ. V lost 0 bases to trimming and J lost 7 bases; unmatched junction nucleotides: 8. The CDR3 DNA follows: TGTGCCAGCAGCCAAGATTTTAGGGACAGGAGGAACATTCAGTACTTC. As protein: CASSQDFRDRRNIQYF.

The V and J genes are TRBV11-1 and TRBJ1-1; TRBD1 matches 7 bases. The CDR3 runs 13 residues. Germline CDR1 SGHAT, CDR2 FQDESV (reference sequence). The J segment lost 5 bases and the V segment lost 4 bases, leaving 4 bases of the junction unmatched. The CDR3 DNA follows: TGTGCCAGCAGCTCCCAGACAGGGACTGAAGCTTTCTTT. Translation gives CASSSQTGTEAFF.

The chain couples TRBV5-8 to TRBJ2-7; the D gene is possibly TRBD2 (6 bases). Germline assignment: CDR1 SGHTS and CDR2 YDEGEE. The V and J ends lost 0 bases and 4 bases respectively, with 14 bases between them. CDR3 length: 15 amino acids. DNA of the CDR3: TGTGCCAGCAGCTTGGGATTGCGGGATTCGTACGAGCAGTACTTC. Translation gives CASSLGLRDSYEQYF.

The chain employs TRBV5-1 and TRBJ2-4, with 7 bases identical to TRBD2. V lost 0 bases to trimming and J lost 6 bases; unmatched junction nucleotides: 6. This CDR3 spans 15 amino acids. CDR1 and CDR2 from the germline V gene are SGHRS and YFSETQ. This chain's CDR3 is CASSLAKGLRNIQYF. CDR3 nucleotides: TGCGCCAGCAGCTTGGCCAAGGGACTAAGAAACATTCAGTACTTC.

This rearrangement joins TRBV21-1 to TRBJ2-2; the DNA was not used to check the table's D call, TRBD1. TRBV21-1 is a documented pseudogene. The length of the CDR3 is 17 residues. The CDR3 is CASSKPPDRTNTGELFF. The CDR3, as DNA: TGTGCCAGCAGCAAACCACCGGACAGGACGAACACCGGGGAGCTGTTTTTT.

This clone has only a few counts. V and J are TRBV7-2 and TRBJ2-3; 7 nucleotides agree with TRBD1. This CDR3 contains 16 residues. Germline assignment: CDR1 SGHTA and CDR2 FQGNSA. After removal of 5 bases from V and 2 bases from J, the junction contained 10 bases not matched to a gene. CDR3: CASSPLSGTATDTQYF. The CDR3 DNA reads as TGTGCCAGCAGCCCCCTGTCCGGGACAGCCACAGATACGCAGTATTTT. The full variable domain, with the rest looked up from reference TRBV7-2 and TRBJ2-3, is GAGVSQSPSNKVTEKGKDVELRCDPISGHTALYWYRQSLGQGLEFLIYFQGNSAPDKSGLPSDRFSAERTGGSVSTLTIQRTQQEDSAVYLCASSPLSGTATDTQYFGPGTRLTVL.

CDR3 coding DNA: TGTGCCATCACCCCCGCGACAGGGGTCTATGGCTACACCTTC. Protein: CAITPATGVYGYTF. The chain links TRBV10-3 to TRBJ1-2; 8 bases match TRBD1. V trimming: 7 bases; J trimming: 4 bases; junction bases outside the gene matches: 8. The CDR3 has 14 residues. Germline values: CDR1 ENHRY, CDR2 SYGVKD.

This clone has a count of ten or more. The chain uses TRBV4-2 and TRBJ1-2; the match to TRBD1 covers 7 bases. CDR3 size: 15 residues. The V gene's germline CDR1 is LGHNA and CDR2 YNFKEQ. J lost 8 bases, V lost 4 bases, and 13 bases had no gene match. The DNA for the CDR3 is TGTGCCAGCAGCCCAGCCTTAGGGGGCGGTTCGGGCTACACCTTC. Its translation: CASSPALGGGSGYTF.

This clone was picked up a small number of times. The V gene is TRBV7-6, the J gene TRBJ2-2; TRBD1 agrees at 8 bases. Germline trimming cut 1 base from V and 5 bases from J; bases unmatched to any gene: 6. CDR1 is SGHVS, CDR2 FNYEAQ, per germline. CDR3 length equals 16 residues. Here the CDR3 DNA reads TGTGCCAGCAGCTTAGACAGGACAGGGAGAACCGGGGAGCTGTTTTTT. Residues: CASSLDRTGRTGELFF.

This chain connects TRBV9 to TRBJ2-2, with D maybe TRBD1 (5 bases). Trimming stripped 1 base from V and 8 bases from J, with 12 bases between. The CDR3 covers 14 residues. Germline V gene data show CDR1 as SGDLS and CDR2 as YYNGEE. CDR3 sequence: CASSVQGRGGELFF. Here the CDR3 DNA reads TGTGCCAGCAGCGTACAGGGTAGAGGTGGGGAGCTGTTTTTT.